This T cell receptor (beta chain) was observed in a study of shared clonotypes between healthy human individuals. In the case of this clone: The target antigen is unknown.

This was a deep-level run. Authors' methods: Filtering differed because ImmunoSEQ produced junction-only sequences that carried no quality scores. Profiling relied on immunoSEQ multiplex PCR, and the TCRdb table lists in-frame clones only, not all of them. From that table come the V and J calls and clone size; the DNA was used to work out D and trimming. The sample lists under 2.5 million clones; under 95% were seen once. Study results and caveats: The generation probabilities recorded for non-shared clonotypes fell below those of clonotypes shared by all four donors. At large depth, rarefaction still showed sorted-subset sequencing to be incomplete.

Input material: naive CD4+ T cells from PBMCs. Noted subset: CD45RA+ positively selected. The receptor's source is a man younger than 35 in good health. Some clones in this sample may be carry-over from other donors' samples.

For the CDR3, the DNA is TGTGCCAGCAGTCCTCAGGGGGCAGGTAACACTGAAGCTTTCTTT. Its protein product is CASSPQGAGNTEAFF. This chain joins TRBV28 and TRBJ1-1; 8 bases fit TRBD1. The CDR3 is 15 residues long. CDR1 and CDR2 (germline): MDHEN, SYDVKM. The ends lost 5 bases at V and 2 bases at J; junction bases unmatched: 7.